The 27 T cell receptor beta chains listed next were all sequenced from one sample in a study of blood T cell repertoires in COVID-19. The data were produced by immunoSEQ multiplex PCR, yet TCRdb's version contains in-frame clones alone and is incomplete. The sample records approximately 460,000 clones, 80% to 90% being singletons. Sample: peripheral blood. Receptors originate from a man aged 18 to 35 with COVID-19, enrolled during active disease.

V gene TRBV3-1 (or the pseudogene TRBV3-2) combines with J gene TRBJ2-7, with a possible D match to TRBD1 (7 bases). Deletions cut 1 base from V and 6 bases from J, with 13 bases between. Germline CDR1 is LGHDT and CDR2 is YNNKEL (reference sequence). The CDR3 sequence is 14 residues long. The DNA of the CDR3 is TGTGCCAGCAGCCAAGCAGGGGGGCCGGGCGAGCAGTACTTC. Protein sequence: CASSQAGGPGEQYF.

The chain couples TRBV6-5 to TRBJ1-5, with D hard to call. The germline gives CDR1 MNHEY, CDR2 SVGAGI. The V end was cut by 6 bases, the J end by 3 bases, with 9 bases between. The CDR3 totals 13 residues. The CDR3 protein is CASREVTNQPQHF. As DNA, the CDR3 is TGTGCCAGCAGAGAGGTAACCAATCAGCCCCAGCATTTT.

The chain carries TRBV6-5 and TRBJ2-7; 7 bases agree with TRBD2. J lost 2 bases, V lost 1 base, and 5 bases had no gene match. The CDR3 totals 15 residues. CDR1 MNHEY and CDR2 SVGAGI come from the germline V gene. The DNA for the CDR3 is TGTGCCAGCAGTTACTTGGCTAGCGGTCCCTACGAGCAGTACTTC. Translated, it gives CASSYLASGPYEQYF.

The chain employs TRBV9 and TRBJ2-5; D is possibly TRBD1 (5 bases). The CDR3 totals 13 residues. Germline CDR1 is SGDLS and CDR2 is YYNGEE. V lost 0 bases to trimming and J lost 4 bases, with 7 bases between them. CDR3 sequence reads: CASSVVQGETQYF. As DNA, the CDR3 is TGTGCCAGCAGCGTAGTTCAGGGAGAGACCCAGTACTTC.

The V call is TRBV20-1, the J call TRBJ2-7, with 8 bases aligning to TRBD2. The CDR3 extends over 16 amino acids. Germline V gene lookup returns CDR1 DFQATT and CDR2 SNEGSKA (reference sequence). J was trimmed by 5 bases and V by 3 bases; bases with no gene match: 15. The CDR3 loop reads CSASSSSGSISHEQYF. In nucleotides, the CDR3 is TGCAGTGCTAGTAGTTCCAGCGGGAGCATTTCCCACGAGCAGTACTTC.

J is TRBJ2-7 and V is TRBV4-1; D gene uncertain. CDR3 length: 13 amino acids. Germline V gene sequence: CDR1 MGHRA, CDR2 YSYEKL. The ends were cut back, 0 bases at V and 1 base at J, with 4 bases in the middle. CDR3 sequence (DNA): TGCGCCAGCAGCCAAGATCGGTCCTACGAGCAGTACTTC. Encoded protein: CASSQDRSYEQYF.

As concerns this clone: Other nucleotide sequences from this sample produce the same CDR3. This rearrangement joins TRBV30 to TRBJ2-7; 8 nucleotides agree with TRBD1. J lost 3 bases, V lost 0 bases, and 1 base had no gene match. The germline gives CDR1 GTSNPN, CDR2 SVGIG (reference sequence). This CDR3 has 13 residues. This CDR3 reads CAWSVGTGYEQYF. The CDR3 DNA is TGTGCCTGGAGTGTTGGGACAGGCTACGAGCAGTACTTC.

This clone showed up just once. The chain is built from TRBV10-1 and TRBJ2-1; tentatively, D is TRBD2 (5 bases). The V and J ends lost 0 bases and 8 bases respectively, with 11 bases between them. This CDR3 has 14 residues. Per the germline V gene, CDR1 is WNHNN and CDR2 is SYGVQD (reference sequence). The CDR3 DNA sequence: TGCGCCAGCAGTGAGTCGCAGCGGTGGGATGAGCAGTTCTTC. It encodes CASSESQRWDEQFF.

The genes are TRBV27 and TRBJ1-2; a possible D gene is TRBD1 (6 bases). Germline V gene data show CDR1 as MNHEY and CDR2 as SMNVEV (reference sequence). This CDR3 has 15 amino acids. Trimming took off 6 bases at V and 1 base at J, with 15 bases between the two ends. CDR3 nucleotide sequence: TGTGCCAGCAGCAAGCTAAACAGGGATAACTATGGCTACACCTTC. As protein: CASSKLNRDNYGYTF.

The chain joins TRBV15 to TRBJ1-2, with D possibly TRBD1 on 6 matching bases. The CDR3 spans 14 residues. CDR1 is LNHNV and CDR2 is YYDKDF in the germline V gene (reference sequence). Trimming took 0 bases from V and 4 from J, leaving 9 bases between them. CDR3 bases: TGTGCCACCAGCAGAGAGAGGACAGTCTATGGCTACACCTTC. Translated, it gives CATSRERTVYGYTF.

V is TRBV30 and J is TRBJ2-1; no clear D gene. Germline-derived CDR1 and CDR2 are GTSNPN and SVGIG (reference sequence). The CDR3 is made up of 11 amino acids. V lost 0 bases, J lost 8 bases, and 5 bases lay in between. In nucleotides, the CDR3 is TGTGCCTGGAGTGTTTCTGATGAGCAGTTCTTC. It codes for CAWSVSDEQFF.

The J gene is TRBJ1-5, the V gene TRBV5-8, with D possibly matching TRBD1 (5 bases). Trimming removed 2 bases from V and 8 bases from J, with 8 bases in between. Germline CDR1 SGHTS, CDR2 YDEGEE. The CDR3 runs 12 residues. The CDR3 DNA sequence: TGTGCCAGCAGCTTTAGGGGTGAGCCCCAGCATTTT. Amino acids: CASSFRGEPQHF.

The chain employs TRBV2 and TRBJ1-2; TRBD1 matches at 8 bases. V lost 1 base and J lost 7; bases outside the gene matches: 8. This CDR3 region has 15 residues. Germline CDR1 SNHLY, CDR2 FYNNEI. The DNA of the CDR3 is TGTGCCAGCAGTGAAGTGGGACAGGTGGCATCTGGCTACACCTTC. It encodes CASSEVGQVASGYTF.

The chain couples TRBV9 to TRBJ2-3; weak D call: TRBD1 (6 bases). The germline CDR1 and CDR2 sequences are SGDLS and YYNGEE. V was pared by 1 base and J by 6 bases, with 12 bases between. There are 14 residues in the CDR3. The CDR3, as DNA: TGTGCCAGCAGCGTAAGGACAGCGGCGGATACGCAGTATTTT. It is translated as CASSVRTAADTQYF.

CDR3: CASSFRDTAFF. CDR3 sequence (DNA): TGTGCCAGCAGTTTCAGGGACACAGCTTTCTTT. This chain uses TRBV28 with TRBJ1-1, with D maybe TRBD1 (6 bases). Looked up from germline, CDR1 is MDHEN and CDR2 is SYDVKM. The length of the CDR3 is 11 residues. The V and J ends lost 3 bases and 10 bases respectively, with 9 bases between them.

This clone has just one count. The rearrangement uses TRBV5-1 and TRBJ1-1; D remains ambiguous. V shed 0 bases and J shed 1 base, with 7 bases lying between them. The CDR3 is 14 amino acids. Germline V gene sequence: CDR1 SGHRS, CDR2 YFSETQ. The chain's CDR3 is CASSLAGENTEAFF. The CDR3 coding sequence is TGCGCCAGCAGCTTGGCCGGAGAGAACACTGAAGCTTTCTTT. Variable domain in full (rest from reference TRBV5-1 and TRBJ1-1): KAGVTQTPRYLIKTRGQQVTLSCSPISGHRSVSWYQQTPGQGLQFLFEYFSETQRNKGNFPGRFSGRQFSNSRSEMNVSTLELGDSALYLCASSLAGENTEAFFGQGTRLTVV.

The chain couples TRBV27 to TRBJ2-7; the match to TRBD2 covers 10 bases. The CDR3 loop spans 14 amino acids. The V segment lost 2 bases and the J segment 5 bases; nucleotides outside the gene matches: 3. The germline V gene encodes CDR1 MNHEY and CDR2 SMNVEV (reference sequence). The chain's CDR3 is CASSLLAGVDEQYF. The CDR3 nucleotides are TGTGCCAGCAGTTTACTAGCGGGAGTTGACGAGCAGTACTTC.

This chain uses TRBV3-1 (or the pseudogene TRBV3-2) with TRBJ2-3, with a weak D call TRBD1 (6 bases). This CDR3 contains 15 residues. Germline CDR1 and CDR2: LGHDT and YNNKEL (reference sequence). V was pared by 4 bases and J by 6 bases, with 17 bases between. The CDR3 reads CASSLDSGSFDTQYF. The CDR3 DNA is TGTGCCAGCAGCCTGGACAGTGGATCTTTTGATACGCAGTATTTT.

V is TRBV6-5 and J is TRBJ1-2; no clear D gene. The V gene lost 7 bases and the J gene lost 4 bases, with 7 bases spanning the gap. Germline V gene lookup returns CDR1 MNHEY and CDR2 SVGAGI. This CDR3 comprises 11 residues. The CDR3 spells CASNRSYGYTF. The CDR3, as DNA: TGTGCCAGCAACCGGAGCTATGGCTACACCTTC.

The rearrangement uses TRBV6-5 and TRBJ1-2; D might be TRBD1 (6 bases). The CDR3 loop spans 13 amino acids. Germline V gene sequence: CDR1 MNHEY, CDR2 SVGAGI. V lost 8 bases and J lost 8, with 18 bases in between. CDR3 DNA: TGTGCCAGCCGGAGAGACGGGACAACCGGCTACACCTTC. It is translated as CASRRDGTTGYTF.

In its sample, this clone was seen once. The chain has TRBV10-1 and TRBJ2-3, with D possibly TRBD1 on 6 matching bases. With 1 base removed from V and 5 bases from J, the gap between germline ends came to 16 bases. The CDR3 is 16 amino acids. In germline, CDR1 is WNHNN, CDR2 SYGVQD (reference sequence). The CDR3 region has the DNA TGCGCCAGCAGTGAGTTCCAGGGGACGGGCAGAGATACGCAGTATTTT. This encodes CASSEFQGTGRDTQYF.

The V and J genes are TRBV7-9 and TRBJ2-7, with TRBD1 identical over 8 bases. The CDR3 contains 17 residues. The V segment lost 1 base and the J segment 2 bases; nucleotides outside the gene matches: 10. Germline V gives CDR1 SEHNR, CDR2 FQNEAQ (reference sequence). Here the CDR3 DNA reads TGTGCCAGCAGCTTAGGAAGACAGGGGTCTCCACCCTACGAGCAGTACTTC. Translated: CASSLGRQGSPPYEQYF.

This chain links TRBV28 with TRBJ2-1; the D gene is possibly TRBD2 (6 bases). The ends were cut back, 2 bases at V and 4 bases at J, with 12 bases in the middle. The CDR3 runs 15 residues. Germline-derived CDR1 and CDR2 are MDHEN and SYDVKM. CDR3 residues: CASSLGGWIYNEQFF. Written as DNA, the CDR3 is TGTGCCAGCAGTTTAGGAGGGTGGATATACAATGAGCAGTTCTTC.

DNA for the CDR3: TGTGCCAGCAGCACCACTGGACTACAGAATGAGCAGTTCTTC. This sequence encodes CASSTTGLQNEQFF. The chain links TRBV5-4 to TRBJ2-1, with a possible D match to TRBD2 (6 bases). Germline values: CDR1 SGHNT, CDR2 YYREEE (reference sequence). The V end lost 4 bases, the J end lost 7 bases, and 15 bases lay between the germline ends. The CDR3 consists of 14 residues.

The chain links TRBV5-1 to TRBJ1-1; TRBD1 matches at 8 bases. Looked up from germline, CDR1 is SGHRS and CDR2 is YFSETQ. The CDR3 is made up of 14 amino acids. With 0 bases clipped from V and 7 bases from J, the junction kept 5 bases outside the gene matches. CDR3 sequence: CASSLGQGAVEAFF. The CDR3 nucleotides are TGCGCCAGCAGCTTGGGTCAGGGGGCCGTTGAAGCTTTCTTT. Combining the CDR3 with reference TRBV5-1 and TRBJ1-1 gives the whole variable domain KAGVTQTPRYLIKTRGQQVTLSCSPISGHRSVSWYQQTPGQGLQFLFEYFSETQRNKGNFPGRFSGRQFSNSRSEMNVSTLELGDSALYLCASSLGQGAVEAFFGQGTRLTVV.

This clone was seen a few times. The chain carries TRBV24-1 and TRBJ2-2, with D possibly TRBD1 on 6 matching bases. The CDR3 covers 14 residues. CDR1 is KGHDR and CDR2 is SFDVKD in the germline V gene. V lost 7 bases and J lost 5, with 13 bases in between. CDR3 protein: CATRDSSRTGELFF. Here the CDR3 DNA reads TGTGCCACCAGGGACAGTTCACGGACCGGGGAGCTGTTTTTT.

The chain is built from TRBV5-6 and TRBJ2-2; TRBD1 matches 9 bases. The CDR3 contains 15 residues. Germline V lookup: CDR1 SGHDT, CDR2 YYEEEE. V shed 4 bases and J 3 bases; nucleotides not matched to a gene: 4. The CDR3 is CASSGTGGYTGELFF. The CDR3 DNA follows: TGTGCCAGCAGCGGCACAGGGGGCTACACCGGGGAGCTGTTTTTT.